This T cell receptor beta chain derives from a study of regulatory T cells in long-lasting Graves disease. The CDR3 sequence is 14 residues long. Germline loops: CDR1 LNHDA, CDR2 SQIVND (reference sequence). Trimming shortened V by 1 base and J by 7 bases, and 10 bases separated the two germline ends. The time point was: newly diagnosed GD, antithyroid drugs for less than 3 months. The TCR library used RNA extracted from PBMCs. CDR3-region Arm-PCR and iRepertoire HTBI primers produced the TCR beta libraries. One entry per CDR3 protein results from TCRdb running MiXCR on the multiplex PCR reads. Of about 400,000 distinct CDR3 sequences listed, approximately 15% are singletons. The same sample was also used in a study of T cells in Graves' hyperthyroidism and ophthalmopathy.

The chain has TRBV19 and TRBJ1-4, with D maybe TRBD1 (5 bases). The material sequenced was peripheral blood mononuclear cells (PBMCs), taken at new diagnosis, from a patient treated with antithyroid drugs. The clonotype originates from a woman in her thirties or forties with Graves disease. In nucleotides, the CDR3 is TGTGCCAGTAGTATAGGGGGGAGTGGTGAAAAACTGTTTTTT. As protein: CASSIGGSGEKLFF.